A selection of T cell receptor beta chains follows, all from one sample in a study of T cell changes during pregnancy in multiple sclerosis. TCRdb's copy holds only in-frame clones and misses some; the assay was immunoSEQ multiplex PCR. Altogether 65,000 to 75,000 clones are present, approximately 90% being singletons, with the ten largest covering approximately 1.4%. Material: peripheral blood, obtained in the second trimester of pregnancy. The receptors derive from a female donor with multiple sclerosis, enrolled in a pregnancy study. Each CDR3 is given with its conserved first and last residue. D genes are given only for firm matches. Not every row has a clone size; where given, it reads once, few, many or a size class.

V: TRBV7-9
size: -
J: TRBJ1-5
D: -
CDR3: CASSPGAGGGQPQHF
DNA: TGTGCCAGCAGTCCAGGGGCGGGGGGCGGCCAGCCCCAGCATTTT

V: TRBV10-3
size: -
J: TRBJ2-5
D: TRBD2
CDR3: CAISGETFSGRRRRETQYF
DNA: TGTGCCATCAGCGGAGAGACTTTTAGCGGGAGGAGGCGCCGGGAGACCCAGTACTTC

V: TRBV7-2
size: many
J: TRBJ1-2
D: -
CDR3: CASSLWGVGYTF
DNA: TGTGCCAGCAGCTTATGGGGGGTTGGCTACACCTTC

V: TRBV11-2
size: -
J: TRBJ2-1
D: -
CDR3: CASQAGEYNEQFF
DNA: TGTGCCAGCCAGGCAGGGGAATACAATGAGCAGTTCTTC

V: TRBV7-6
size: few
J: TRBJ2-3
D: TRBD2
CDR3: CASSQREAGGSTDTQYF
DNA: TGTGCCAGCAGCCAACGGGAGGCGGGGGGAAGCACAGATACGCAGTATTTT

V: TRBV6-5
size: -
J: TRBJ2-7
D: TRBD1
CDR3: CASSYSTGYDEQYF
DNA: TGTGCCAGCAGTTACTCGACAGGGTACGACGAGCAGTACTTC

V: TRBV18
size: once
J: TRBJ2-1
D: -
CDR3: CASSPVSGFYNEQFF
DNA: TGTGCCAGCTCACCAGTTAGCGGCTTCTACAATGAGCAGTTCTTC

V: TRBV5-1
size: -
J: TRBJ2-3
D: -
CDR3: CASSLAQTPRTDTQYF
DNA: TGCGCCAGCAGCTTGGCCCAGACACCACGCACAGATACGCAGTATTTT

V: TRBV28
size: -
J: TRBJ1-1
D: -
CDR3: CASSLSEQGGTEAFF
DNA: TGTGCCAGCAGTTTGTCGGAACAGGGCGGCACTGAAGCTTTCTTT

V: TRBV6-1
size: -
J: TRBJ1-3
D: -
CDR3: CASSENPIRGKIYF
DNA: TGTGCCAGCAGTGAAAATCCTATACGGGGGAAGATATATTTT

V: TRBV21-1
size: -
J: TRBJ2-1
D: -
CDR3: CASKGLAGYNEQFF
DNA: TGTGCCAGCAAGGGACTAGCGGGTTACAATGAGCAGTTCTTC

V: TRBV5-1
size: -
J: TRBJ1-2
D: TRBD1
CDR3: CASSLGTGYSGYTF
DNA: TGCGCCAGCAGCTTGGGGACAGGGTACTCTGGCTACACCTTC

V: TRBV5-1
size: -
J: TRBJ2-7
D: -
CDR3: CASTSDSYEQYF
DNA: TGCGCCAGCACATCGGACAGCTACGAGCAGTACTTC

V: TRBV23-1
size: -
J: TRBJ1-1
D: -
CDR3: CASTHSPGVTEAFF
DNA: TGCGCCAGCACCCATTCCCCGGGGGTCACTGAAGCTTTCTTT

V: TRBV16
size: -
J: TRBJ2-2
D: -
CDR3: CASKNRALTGELFF
DNA: TGTGCCAGCAAAAACAGGGCCCTTACCGGGGAGCTGTTTTTT

V: TRBV7-3
size: -
J: TRBJ1-2
D: -
CDR3: CASSLEGPNGGYTF
DNA: TGTGCCAGCAGCTTAGAGGGCCCAAATGGGGGCTACACCTTC

V: TRBV5-5
size: -
J: TRBJ2-1
D: -
CDR3: CASSHGSYNEQFF
DNA: TGTGCCAGCAGCCACGGGTCCTACAATGAGCAGTTCTTC

V: TRBV19
size: -
J: TRBJ1-6
D: -
CDR3: CASSLLQGVRSPLHF
DNA: TGTGCCAGTAGTCTACTCCAGGGTGTACGTTCACCCCTCCACTTT

V: TRBV27
size: -
J: TRBJ2-7
D: -
CDR3: CASSLSSGFLKSYEQYF
DNA: TGTGCCAGCAGTTTATCGTCAGGGTTTCTTAAATCCTACGAGCAGTACTTC

V: TRBV6-4
size: -
J: TRBJ1-2
D: TRBD1
CDR3: CASSDSYLQGARGYTF
DNA: TGTGCCAGCAGTGACTCCTACTTACAGGGGGCTCGAGGCTACACCTTC

V: TRBV6-1
size: -
J: TRBJ2-2
D: -
CDR3: CASMILTSGELFF
DNA: TGTGCCAGCATGATTCTAACGTCCGGGGAGCTGTTTTTT

V: TRBV6-5
size: once
J: TRBJ2-7
D: -
CDR3: CASSPGSSYEQYF
DNA: TGTGCCAGCAGTCCCGGGTCTTCTTACGAGCAGTACTTC

V: TRBV4-1
size: -
J: TRBJ2-7
D: -
CDR3: CASSQEQTPWTVSYEQYF
DNA: TGCGCCAGCAGCCAAGAACAGACCCCTTGGACAGTCTCCTACGAGCAGTACTTC

V: TRBV4-1
size: -
J: TRBJ1-5
D: -
CDR3: CASSQDRVGRPQPQHF
DNA: TGCGCCAGCAGCCAAGATCGCGTGGGCAGGCCCCAGCCCCAGCATTTT

V: TRBV5-4
size: -
J: TRBJ1-1
D: -
CDR3: CASSLWAMNTEAFF
DNA: TGTGCCAGCAGCTTGTGGGCGATGAACACTGAAGCTTTCTTT

V: TRBV5-6
size: -
J: TRBJ2-1
D: -
CDR3: CASSFRQDYNEQFF
DNA: TGTGCCAGCAGCTTTCGACAGGATTACAATGAGCAGTTCTTC

V: TRBV7-2
size: -
J: TRBJ2-1
D: TRBD2
CDR3: CASSFLAGGLHEQFF
DNA: TGTGCCAGCAGCTTTCTAGCGGGGGGGCTTCATGAGCAGTTCTTC

V: TRBV9
size: -
J: TRBJ2-3
D: TRBD2
CDR3: CASRAGLAGVSETDTQYF
DNA: TGTGCCAGCAGGGCAGGACTAGCGGGAGTAAGCGAGACAGATACGCAGTATTTT

V: TRBV5-5
size: once
J: TRBJ1-2
D: -
CDR3: CASSSPGVGEGGYTF
DNA: TGTGCCAGCAGCTCGCCTGGGGTCGGGGAGGGAGGCTACACCTTC

V: TRBV28
size: -
J: TRBJ1-5
D: -
CDR3: CASKRRGNQPQHF
DNA: TGTGCCAGCAAACGGCGGGGAAATCAGCCCCAGCATTTT

V: TRBV29-1
size: -
J: TRBJ1-6
D: TRBD1
CDR3: CSVRGQGSNSPLHF
DNA: TGCAGCGTCCGAGGACAGGGGAGTAATTCACCCCTCCACTTT

V: TRBV10-2
size: -
J: TRBJ2-5
D: -
CDR3: CASSEGRVRGAETQYF
DNA: TGCGCCAGCAGTGAGGGGAGGGTTAGGGGGGCAGAGACCCAGTACTTC

V: TRBV5-8
size: -
J: TRBJ1-3
D: TRBD1
CDR3: CASSLAPGQRSGNTIYF
DNA: TGTGCCAGCAGCTTGGCTCCGGGACAGCGCTCTGGAAACACCATATATTTT

V: TRBV7-2
size: -
J: TRBJ2-4
D: -
CDR3: CASSQFGLGENIQYF
DNA: TGTGCCAGCAGCCAATTTGGGTTAGGGGAAAACATTCAGTACTTC

V: TRBV4-1
size: -
J: TRBJ1-1
D: -
CDR3: CASSQFAEMNTEAFF
DNA: TGCGCCAGCAGCCAATTTGCGGAGATGAACACTGAAGCTTTCTTT

V: TRBV5-1
size: -
J: TRBJ2-7
D: -
CDR3: CASSLGGVEDEQYF
DNA: TGCGCCAGCAGCTTGGGGGGGGTCGAGGACGAGCAGTACTTC

V: TRBV6-5
size: -
J: TRBJ1-5
D: -
CDR3: CAIKIEPQHF
DNA: TGTGCCATAAAAATCGAGCCCCAGCATTTT

V: TRBV5-1
size: -
J: TRBJ1-6
D: TRBD1
CDR3: CASSLGGQGKGSPLHF
DNA: TGCGCCAGCAGCTTGGGCGGACAGGGGAAGGGTTCACCCCTCCACTTT